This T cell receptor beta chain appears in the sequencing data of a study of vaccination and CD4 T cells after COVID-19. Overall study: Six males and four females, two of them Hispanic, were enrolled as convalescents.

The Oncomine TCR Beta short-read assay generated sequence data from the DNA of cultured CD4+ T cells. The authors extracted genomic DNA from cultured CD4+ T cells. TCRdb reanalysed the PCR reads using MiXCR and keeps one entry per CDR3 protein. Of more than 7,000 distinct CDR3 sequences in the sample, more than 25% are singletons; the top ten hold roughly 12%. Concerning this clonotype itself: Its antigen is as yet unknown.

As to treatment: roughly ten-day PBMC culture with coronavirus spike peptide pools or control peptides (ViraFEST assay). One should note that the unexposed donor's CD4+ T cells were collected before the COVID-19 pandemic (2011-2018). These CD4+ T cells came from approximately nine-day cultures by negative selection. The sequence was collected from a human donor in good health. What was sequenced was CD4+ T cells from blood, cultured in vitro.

CDR3: CSVWAGTGSYEQYF. The DNA for the CDR3 is TGCAGTGTTTGGGCCGGGACAGGGTCCTACGAGCAGTACTTC. The V call is TRBV20-1, the J call TRBJ2-7; 9 bases are shared with TRBD1. Germline V gives CDR1 DFQATT, CDR2 SNEGSKA (reference sequence). The CDR3 has 14 residues. V dropped 7 bases and J dropped 1; count of bases not matched to a gene: 8.